Detailed here is one TCR beta chain. Some clones are missing from TCRdb's copy, which holds only in-frame ones; the method was immunoSEQ multiplex PCR. In the table there are 50,000 to 70,000 clones, roughly four fifths of which are singletons. Per the germline V gene, CDR1 is SGHNT and CDR2 is YYREEE (reference sequence). There are 14 residues in the CDR3. V lost 3 bases and J lost 5; bases outside the gene matches: 5. This specimen belongs to a study of glioma-infiltrating T cells after dendritic cell vaccination. Time point denoted: after dendritic cell vaccination, including at tumor progression/relapse. Blood PBMC samples: pre-vaccination, two weeks post third vaccination, and at tumor progression.

Sample: blood, taken after dendritic cell vaccination. The receptor's source is a human donor with glioblastoma. The chain has TRBV5-4 and TRBJ1-5; 7 bases map to TRBD1. In DNA, the CDR3 is TGTGCCAGCAGCTCCCGGGACAGCGATCAGCCCCAGCATTTT. It yields the protein CASSSRDSDQPQHF. Complete variable domain (other parts from reference TRBV5-4 and TRBJ1-5): ETGVTQSPTHLIKTRGQQVTLRCSSQSGHNTVSWYQQALGQGPQFIFQYYREEENGRGNFPPRFSGLQFPNYSSELNVNALELDDSALYLCASSSRDSDQPQHFGDGTRLSIL.